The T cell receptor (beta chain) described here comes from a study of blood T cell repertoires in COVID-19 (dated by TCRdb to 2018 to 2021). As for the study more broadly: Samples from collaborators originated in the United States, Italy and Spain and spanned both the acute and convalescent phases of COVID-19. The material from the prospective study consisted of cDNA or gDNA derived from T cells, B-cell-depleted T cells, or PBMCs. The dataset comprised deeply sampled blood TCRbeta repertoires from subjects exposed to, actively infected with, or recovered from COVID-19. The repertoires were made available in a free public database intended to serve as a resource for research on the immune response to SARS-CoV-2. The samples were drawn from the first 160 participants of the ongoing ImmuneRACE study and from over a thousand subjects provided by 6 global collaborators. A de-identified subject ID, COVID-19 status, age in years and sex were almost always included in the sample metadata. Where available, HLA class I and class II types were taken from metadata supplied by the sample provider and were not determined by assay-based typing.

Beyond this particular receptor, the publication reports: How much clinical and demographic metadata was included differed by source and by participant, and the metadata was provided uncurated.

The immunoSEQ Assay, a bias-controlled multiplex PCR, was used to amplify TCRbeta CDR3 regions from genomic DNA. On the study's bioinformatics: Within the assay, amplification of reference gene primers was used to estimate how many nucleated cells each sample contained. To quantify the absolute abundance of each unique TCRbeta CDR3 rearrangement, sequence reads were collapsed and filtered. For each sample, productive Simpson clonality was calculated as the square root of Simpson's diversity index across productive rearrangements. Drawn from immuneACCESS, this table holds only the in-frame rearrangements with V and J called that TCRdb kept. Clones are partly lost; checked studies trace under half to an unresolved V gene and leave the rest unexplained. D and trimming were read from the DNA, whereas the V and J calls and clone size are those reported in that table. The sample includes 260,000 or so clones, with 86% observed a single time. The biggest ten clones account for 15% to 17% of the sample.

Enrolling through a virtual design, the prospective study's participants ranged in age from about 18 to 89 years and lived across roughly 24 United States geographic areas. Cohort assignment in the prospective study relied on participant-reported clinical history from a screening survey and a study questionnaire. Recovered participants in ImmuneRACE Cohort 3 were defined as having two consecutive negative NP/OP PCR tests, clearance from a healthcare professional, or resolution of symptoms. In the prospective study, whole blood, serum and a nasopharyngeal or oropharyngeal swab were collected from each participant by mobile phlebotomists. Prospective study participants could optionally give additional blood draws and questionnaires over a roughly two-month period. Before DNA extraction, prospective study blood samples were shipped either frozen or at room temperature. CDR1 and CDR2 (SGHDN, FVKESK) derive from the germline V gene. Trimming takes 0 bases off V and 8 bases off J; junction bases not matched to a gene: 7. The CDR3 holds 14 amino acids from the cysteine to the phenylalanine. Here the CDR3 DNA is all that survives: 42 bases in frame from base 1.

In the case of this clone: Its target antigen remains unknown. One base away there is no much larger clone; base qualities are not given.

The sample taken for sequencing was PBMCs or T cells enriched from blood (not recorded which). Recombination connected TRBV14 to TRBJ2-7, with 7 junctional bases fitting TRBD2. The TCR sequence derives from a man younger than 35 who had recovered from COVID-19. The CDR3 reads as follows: CASSQDLLSGKQYF. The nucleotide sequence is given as TGTGCCAGCAGCCAAGATCTTTTAAGCGGGAAGCAGTACTTC.